The 9 T cell receptor beta chains below were found in one sample sequenced in a study of primary melanoma T cells and metastatic recurrence. TCRdb's copy holds only in-frame clones and misses some; the assay was immunoSEQ multiplex PCR. The sample includes about 430 clones, more than 75% seen only once; the top ten take about 16%. Sequencing input: melanoma tumor tissue. The source is a human donor with melanoma.

The chain combines TRBV14 with TRBJ2-7; no reliable D call. V lost 4 bases and J 7 bases, leaving 14 bases between the germline ends. Germline CDR1 SGHDN, CDR2 FVKESK. The CDR3 runs to 13 residues. This CDR3 is CASSPTGPREQYF. CDR3 nucleotides: TGTGCCAGCAGCCCGACTGGGCCACGGGAGCAGTACTTC.

The chain recombines TRBV6-8 with TRBJ2-5; D is unresolved. The CDR3 extends over 12 amino acids. Trimming cost V 7 bases and J 4 bases, with 10 bases left between them. Looked up from germline, CDR1 is MNHGY and CDR2 is SAAAGT. CDR3 amino acids: CASTVNRETQYF. In nucleotides, the CDR3 is TGTGCCAGCACCGTAAATCGAGAGACCCAGTACTTC.

This clone was counted a single time. The chain employs TRBV6-8 and TRBJ1-4; D uncertain. CDR3 length equals 13 residues. Germline CDR1 and CDR2: MNHGY and SAAAGT. V lost 6 bases and J 10 bases, leaving 15 bases between the germline ends. CDR3 protein: CASRPGGDGKLFF. The CDR3 nucleotides read TGTGCCAGCAGACCGGGTGGTGATGGAAAACTGTTTTTT.

The genes are TRBV11-3 and TRBJ2-1; D is ambiguous. CDR1 and CDR2 from the germline V gene are SGHNT and YENEEA. There are 15 residues in the CDR3. Trimming cost V 5 bases and J 4 bases, with 15 bases left between them. Here the CDR3 reads CASSLTPEKYNEQFF. Here the CDR3 DNA reads TGTGCCAGCAGCCTGACACCCGAAAAATACAATGAGCAGTTCTTC.

The sample holds one count of this clone. CDR3 loop: CASSIVGRGGSGANVLTF. The CDR3 coding sequence is TGTGCCAGTAGTATAGTCGGCAGGGGAGGGTCTGGGGCCAACGTCCTGACTTTC. This sequence joins TRBV19 and TRBJ2-6; tentative D call: TRBD2 (7 bases). This CDR3 region has 18 residues. CDR1 and CDR2 (germline): LNHDA, SQIVND (reference sequence). The V gene lost 1 base and the J gene lost 1 base, with 14 bases spanning the gap.

The chain carries TRBV6-8 and TRBJ2-7; TRBD2 matches 8 bases. The CDR3 runs to 14 residues. The V segment lost 4 bases and the J segment 6 bases; nucleotides outside the gene matches: 8. CDR1 MNHGY and CDR2 SAAAGT come from the germline V gene. The CDR3 here is CASSSMGGLGEQYF. For the CDR3, the DNA is TGTGCCAGCAGTTCGATGGGGGGACTAGGCGAGCAGTACTTC.

The V gene is TRBV6-8, the J gene TRBJ2-5; 10 bases align to TRBD2. V lost 2 bases to trimming and J lost 5 bases; unmatched junction nucleotides: 5. Germline V lookup: CDR1 MNHGY, CDR2 SAAAGT. CDR3 length: 15 residues. The CDR3, as DNA: TGTGCCAGCAGTTACGGGACTAGCGTTTTCGAGACCCAGTACTTC. This gives the protein CASSYGTSVFETQYF.

The chain recombines TRBV7-4 with TRBJ1-1, with D unclear. The V and J ends lost 5 bases and 4 bases respectively, with 11 bases between them. The germline CDR1 and CDR2 sequences are SGHVT and SQSDAQ. The CDR3 runs 13 residues. Written as DNA, the CDR3 is TGTGCCAGCAGCCCAAAGACGGGCACTGAAGCTTTCTTT. Its protein product is CASSPKTGTEAFF.

In the case of this clone: One end of the junction is discordant with germline, which a read error may explain. The rearrangement links TRBV12-5 to TRBJ2-5; TRBD2 matches 7 bases. CDR1 is LGHNT, CDR2 FRNRAP, per germline. This CDR3 spans 12 amino acids. CDR3 loop: CASGPGRETQYF. The CDR3 DNA reads TGTGCTAGTGGCCCGGGGAGGGAGACCCAATACTTC. The entire variable domain, with the rest obtained from reference TRBV12-5 and TRBJ2-5, is as follows: DARVTQTPRHKVTEMGQEVTMRCQPILGHNTVFWYRQTMMQGLELLAYFRNRAPLDDSGMPKDRFSAEMPDATLATLKIQPSEPRDSAVYFCASGPGRETQYFGPGTRLLVL.